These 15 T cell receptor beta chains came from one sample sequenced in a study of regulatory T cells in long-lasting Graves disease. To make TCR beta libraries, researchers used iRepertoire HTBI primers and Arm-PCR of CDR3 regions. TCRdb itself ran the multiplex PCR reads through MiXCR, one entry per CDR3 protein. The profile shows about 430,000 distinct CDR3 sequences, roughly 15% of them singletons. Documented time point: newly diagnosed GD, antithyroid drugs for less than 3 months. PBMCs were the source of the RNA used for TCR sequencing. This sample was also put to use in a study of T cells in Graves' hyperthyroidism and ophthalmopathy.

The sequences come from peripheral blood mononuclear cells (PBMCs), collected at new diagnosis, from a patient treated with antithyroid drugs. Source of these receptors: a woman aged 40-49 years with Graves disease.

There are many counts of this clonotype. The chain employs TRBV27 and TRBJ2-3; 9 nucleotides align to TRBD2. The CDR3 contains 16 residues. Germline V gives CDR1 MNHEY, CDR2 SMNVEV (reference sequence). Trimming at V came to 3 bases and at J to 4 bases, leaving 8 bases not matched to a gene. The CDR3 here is CASSFRAGGPSDTQYF. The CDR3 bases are TGTGCCAGCAGTTTTAGGGCGGGAGGGCCCTCAGATACGCAGTATTTT.

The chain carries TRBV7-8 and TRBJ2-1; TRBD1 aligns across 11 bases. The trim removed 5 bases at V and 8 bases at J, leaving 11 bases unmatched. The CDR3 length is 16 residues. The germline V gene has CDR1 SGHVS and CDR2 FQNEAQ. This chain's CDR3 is CASSTPGQGDFDEQFF. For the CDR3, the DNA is TGTGCCAGCAGCACACCGGGACAGGGGGACTTCGATGAGCAGTTCTTC.

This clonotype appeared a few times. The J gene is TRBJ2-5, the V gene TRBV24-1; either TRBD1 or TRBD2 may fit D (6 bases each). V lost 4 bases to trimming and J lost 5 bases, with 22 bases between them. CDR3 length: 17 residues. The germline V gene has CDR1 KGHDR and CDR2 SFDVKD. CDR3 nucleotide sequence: TGTGCCACCAGTGACTACGGAGGGGGACCCGGTGGGGAGACCCAGTACTTC. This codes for CATSDYGGGPGGETQYF.

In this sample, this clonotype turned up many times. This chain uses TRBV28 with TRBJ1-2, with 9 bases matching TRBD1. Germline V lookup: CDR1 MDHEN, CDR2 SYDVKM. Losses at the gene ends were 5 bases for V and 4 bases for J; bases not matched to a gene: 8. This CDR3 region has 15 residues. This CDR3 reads CASSVTGGSFYGYTF. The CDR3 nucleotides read TGTGCCAGCAGTGTCACAGGGGGCTCCTTCTATGGCTACACCTTC.

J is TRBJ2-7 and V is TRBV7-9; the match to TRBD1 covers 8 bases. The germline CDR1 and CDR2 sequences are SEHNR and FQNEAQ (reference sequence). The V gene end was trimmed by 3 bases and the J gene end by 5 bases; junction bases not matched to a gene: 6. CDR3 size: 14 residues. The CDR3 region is CASSLGQAGDEQYF. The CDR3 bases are TGTGCCAGCAGCTTGGGACAGGCCGGGGACGAGCAGTACTTC.

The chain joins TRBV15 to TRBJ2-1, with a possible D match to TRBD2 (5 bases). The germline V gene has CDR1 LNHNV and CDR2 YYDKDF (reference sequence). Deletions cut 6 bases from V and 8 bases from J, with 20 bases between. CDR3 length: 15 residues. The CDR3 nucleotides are TGTGCCACCAGGAAAGATCTAACTAGGTGGGATGAGCAGTTCTTC. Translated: CATRKDLTRWDEQFF. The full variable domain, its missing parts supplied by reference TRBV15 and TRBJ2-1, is DAMVIQNPRYQVTQFGKPVTLSCSQTLNHNVMYWYQQKSSQAPKLLFHYYDKDFNNEADTPDNFQSRRPNTSFCFLDIRSPGLGDTAMYLCATRKDLTRWDEQFFGPGTRLTVL.

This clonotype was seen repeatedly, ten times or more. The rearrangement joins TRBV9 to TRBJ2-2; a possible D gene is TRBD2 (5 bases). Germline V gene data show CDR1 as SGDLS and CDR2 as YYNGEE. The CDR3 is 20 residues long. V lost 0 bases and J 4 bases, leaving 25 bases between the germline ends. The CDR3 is CASSVDGLAGGGRSTGELFF. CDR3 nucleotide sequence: TGTGCCAGCAGCGTAGATGGGCTGGCGGGTGGAGGTAGGAGCACCGGGGAGCTGTTTTTT.

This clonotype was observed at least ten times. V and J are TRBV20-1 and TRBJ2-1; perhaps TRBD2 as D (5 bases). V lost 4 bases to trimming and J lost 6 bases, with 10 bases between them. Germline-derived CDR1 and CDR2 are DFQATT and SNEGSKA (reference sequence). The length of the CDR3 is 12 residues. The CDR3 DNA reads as TGCAGTGCTACCGGGGAGTTCAATGAGCAGTTCTTC. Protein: CSATGEFNEQFF.

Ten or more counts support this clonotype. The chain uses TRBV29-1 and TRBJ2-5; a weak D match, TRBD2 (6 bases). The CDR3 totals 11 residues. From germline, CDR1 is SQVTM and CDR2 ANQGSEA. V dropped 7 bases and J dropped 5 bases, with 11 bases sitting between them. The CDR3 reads CSAGGLETQYF. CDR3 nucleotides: TGCAGCGCAGGAGGGCTCGAGACCCAGTACTTC.

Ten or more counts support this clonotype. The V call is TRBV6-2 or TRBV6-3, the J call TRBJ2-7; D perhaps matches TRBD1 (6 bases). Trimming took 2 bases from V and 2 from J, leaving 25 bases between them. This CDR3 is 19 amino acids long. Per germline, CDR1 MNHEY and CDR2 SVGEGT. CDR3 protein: CASSYPRDGSLKGAYEQYF. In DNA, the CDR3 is TGTGCCAGCAGTTACCCCCGAGATGGCAGTCTGAAGGGGGCCTACGAGCAGTACTTC.

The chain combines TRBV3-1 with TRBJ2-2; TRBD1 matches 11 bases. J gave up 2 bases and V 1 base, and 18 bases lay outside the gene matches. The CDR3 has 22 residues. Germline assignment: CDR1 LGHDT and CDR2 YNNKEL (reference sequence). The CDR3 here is CASSQVALGTGGPRANTGELFF. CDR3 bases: TGTGCCAGCAGCCAAGTAGCTCTCGGGACAGGGGGTCCCAGGGCAAACACCGGGGAGCTGTTTTTT.

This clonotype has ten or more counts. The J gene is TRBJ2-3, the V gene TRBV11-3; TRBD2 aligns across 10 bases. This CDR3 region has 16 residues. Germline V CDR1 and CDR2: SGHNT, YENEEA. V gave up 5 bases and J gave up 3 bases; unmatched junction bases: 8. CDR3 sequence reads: CASSPTSGKVTDTQYF. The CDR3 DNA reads TGTGCCAGCAGCCCTACTAGCGGGAAAGTAACAGATACGCAGTATTTT.

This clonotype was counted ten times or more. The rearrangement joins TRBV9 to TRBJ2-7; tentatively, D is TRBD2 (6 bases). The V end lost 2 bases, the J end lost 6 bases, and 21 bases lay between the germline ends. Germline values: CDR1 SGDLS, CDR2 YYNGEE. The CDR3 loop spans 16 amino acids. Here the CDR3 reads CASSVKSNGSFSEQYF. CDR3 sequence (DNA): TGTGCCAGCAGCGTGAAATCTAACGGGAGCTTCTCCGAGCAGTACTTC.

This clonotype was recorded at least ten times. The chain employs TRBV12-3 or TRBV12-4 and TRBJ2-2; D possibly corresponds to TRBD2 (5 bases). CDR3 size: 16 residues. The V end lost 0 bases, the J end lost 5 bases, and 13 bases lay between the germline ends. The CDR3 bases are TGTGCCAGCAGTTTAGCGGGCACCACGGGAACCGGGGAGCTGTTTTTT. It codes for CASSLAGTTGTGELFF.

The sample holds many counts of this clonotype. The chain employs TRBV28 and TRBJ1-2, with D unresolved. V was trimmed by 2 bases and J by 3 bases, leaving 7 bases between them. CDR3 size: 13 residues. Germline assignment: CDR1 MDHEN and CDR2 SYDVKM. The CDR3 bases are TGTGCCAGCAGTTTAGACACCTACTATGGCTACACCTTC. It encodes CASSLDTYYGYTF.